This T cell receptor beta chain was identified in a study of T cell responses to AZD1222 COVID-19 vaccine. Repertoires were generated with immunoSEQ multiplex PCR, while TCRdb's copy carries only in-frame clones and drops some. The table lists about 100,000 clones, about 93% of them singletons. CDR1 and CDR2 from the germline V gene are SEHNR and FQNEAQ (reference sequence). The V and J ends lost 7 bases and 4 bases, in that order; junction bases with no gene match: 6. The CDR3 is made up of 14 amino acids. The specimen comprised peripheral blood, sampled on day 0 of AZD1222 vaccination. The source is an adult in good health. The chain links TRBV7-9 to TRBJ2-1; 8 bases map to TRBD2. CDR3: CASTLAGQYNEQFF. Here the CDR3 DNA reads TGTGCCAGCACCCTAGCGGGCCAGTACAATGAGCAGTTCTTC.